The T cell receptor (beta chain) under discussion was sequenced for a study of T-cell memory formation after mild COVID-19. Germline V gene lookup returns CDR1 DFQATT and CDR2 SNEGSKA (reference sequence). The CDR3 sequence is 13 residues long. This clonotype was recorded many times. TCRdb fed the 5' RACE reads into MiXCR, producing one record per CDR3 protein. Among some 190,000 distinct CDR3 sequences, about 16% were seen once, and the ten largest hold roughly 2.3%. The genes are TRBV20-1 and TRBJ2-1, with TRBD1 identical over 9 bases. What was sequenced was PBMCs or a T cell subset sorted from them (not recorded which). This receptor was obtained from an adult woman who had mild COVID-19 (a few samples of this study predate the infection). Cell type and time point are not known. The CDR3 region is CSAGQGLYNEQFF. The DNA of the CDR3 is TGCAGCGCCGGACAGGGGCTTTACAATGAGCAGTTCTTC.